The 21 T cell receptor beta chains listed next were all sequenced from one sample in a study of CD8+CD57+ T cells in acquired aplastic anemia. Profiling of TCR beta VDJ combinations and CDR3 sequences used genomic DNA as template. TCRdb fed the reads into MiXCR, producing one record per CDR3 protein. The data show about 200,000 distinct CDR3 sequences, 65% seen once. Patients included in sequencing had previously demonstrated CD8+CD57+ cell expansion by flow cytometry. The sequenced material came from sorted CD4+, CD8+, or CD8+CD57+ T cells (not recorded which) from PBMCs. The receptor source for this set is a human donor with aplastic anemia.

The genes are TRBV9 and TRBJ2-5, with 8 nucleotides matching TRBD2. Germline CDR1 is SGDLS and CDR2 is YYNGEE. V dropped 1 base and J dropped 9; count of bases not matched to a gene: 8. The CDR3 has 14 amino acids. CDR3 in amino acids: CASSVRGGAGAQYF. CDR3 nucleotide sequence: TGTGCCAGCAGCGTACGGGGGGGCGCCGGGGCCCAGTACTTC. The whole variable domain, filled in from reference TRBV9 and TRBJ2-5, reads DSGVTQTPKHLITATGQRVTLRCSPRSGDLSVYWYQQSLDQGLQFLIQYYNGEERAKGNILERFSAQQFPDLHSELNLSSLELGDSALYFCASSVRGGAGAQYFGPGTRLLVL.

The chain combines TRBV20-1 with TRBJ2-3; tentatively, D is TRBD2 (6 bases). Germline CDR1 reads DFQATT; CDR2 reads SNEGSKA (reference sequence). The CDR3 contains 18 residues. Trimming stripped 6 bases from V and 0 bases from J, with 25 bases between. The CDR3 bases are TGCAGTGCGACAAAACCGCCTAGTTGGCGGGATAGCACAGATACGCAGTATTTT. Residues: CSATKPPSWRDSTDTQYF.

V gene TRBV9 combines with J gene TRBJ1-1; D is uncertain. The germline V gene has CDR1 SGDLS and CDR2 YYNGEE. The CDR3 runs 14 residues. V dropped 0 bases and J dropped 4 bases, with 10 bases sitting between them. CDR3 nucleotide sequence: TGTGCCAGCAGCGTAGAAGGTGCGGGCACTGAAGCTTTCTTT. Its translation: CASSVEGAGTEAFF. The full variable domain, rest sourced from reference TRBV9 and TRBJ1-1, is DSGVTQTPKHLITATGQRVTLRCSPRSGDLSVYWYQQSLDQGLQFLIQYYNGEERAKGNILERFSAQQFPDLHSELNLSSLELGDSALYFCASSVEGAGTEAFFGQGTRLTVV.

CDR3: CASSWWANTGELFF. CDR3 in DNA: TGTGCCAGTAGTTGGTGGGCGAACACCGGGGAGCTGTTTTTT. This chain links TRBV19 with TRBJ2-2; no firm D call. Germline V gene lookup returns CDR1 LNHDA and CDR2 SQIVND (reference sequence). The CDR3 has 14 residues. V shed 5 bases and J shed 0 bases, with 7 bases lying between them.

The CDR3 DNA reads as TGTGCCAGCAGCTTAGACCAGGGAAATCAGCCCCAGCATTTT. Its translation is CASSLDQGNQPQHF. The chain employs TRBV7-2 and TRBJ1-5, with D tentatively TRBD1 (5 bases). Germline V gene sequence: CDR1 SGHTA, CDR2 FQGNSA. V lost 1 base and J lost 4, with 8 bases in between. The CDR3 contains 14 residues.

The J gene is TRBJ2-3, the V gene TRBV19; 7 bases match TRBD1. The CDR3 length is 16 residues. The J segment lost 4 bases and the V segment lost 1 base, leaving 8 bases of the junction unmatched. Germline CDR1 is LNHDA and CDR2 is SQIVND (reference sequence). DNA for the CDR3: TGTGCCAGTAGTATAGCTGGGGAAGGGGGCTCAGATACGCAGTATTTT. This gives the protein CASSIAGEGGSDTQYF.

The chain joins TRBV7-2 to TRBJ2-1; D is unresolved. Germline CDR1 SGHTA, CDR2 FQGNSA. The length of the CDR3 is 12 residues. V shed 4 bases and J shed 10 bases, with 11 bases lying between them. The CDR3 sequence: CASSSSSWEQFF. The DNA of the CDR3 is TGTGCCAGCAGCTCATCTTCATGGGAGCAGTTCTTC. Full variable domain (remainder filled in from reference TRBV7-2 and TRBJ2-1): GAGVSQSPSNKVTEKGKDVELRCDPISGHTALYWYRQSLGQGLEFLIYFQGNSAPDKSGLPSDRFSAERTGGSVSTLTIQRTQQEDSAVYLCASSSSSWEQFFGPGTRLTVL.

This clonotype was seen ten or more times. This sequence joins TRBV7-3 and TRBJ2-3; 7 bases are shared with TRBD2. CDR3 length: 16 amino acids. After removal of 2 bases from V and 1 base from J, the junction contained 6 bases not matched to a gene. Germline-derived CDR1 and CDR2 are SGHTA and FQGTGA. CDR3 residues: CASSLFFRGGTDTQYF. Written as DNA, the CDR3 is TGTGCCAGCAGCTTATTTTTTCGGGGGGGCACAGATACGCAGTATTTT.

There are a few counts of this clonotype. This chain's CDR3 is CASSLSGGGYNEQFF. CDR3 sequence (DNA): TGTGCCAGCAGCCTTAGCGGGGGGGGCTACAATGAGCAGTTCTTC. This rearrangement joins TRBV6-1 to TRBJ2-1; 11 nucleotides align to TRBD2. J lost 3 bases, V lost 6 bases, and 4 bases had no gene match. CDR1 and CDR2 (germline): MNHNS, SASEGT. CDR3 length: 15 amino acids.

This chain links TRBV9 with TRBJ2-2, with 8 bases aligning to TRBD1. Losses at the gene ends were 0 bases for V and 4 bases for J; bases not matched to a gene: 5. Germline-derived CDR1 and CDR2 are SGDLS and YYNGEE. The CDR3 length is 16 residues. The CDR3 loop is CASSVADRVATGELFF. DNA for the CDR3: TGTGCCAGCAGCGTAGCGGACAGGGTAGCCACCGGGGAGCTGTTTTTT. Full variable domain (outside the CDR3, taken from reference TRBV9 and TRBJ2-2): DSGVTQTPKHLITATGQRVTLRCSPRSGDLSVYWYQQSLDQGLQFLIQYYNGEERAKGNILERFSAQQFPDLHSELNLSSLELGDSALYFCASSVADRVATGELFFGEGSRLTVL.

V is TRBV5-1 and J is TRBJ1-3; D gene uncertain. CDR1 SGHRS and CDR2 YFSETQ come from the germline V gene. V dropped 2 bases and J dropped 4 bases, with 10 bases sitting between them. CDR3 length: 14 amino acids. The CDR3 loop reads CASSFEGSGNTIYF. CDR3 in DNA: TGCGCCAGCAGCTTCGAAGGATCGGGAAACACCATATATTTT.

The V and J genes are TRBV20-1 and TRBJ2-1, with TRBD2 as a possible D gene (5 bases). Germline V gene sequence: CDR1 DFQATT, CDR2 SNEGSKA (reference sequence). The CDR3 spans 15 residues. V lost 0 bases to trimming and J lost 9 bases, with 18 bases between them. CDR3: CSARDEARTRFEQFF. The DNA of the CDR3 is TGCAGTGCTAGAGATGAGGCGCGGACTCGATTTGAGCAGTTCTTC.

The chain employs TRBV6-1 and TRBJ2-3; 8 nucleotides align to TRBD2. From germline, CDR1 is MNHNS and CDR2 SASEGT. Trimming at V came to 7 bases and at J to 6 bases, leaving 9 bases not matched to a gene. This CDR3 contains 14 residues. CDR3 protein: CASKVGGASDTQYF. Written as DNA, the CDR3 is TGTGCCAGCAAGGTCGGGGGGGCGAGCGATACGCAGTATTTT.

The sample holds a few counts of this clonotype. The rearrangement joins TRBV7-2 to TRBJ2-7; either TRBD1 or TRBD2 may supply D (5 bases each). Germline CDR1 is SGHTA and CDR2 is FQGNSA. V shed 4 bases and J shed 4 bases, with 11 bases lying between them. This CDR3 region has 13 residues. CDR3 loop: CASSSGPQYEQYF. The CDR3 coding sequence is TGTGCCAGCAGCTCGGGGCCGCAGTACGAGCAGTACTTC.

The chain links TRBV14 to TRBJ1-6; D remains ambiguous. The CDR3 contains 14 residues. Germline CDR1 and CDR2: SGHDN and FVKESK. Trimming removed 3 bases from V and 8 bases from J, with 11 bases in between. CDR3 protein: CASSQAAQHSPLHF. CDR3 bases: TGTGCCAGCAGCCAGGCCGCCCAACATTCACCCCTCCACTTT.

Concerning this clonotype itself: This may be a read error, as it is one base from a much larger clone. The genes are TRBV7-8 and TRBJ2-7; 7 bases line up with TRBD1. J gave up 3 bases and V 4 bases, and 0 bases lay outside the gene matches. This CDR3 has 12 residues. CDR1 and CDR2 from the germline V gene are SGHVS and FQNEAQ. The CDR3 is CASSYRGYEQYF. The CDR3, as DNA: TGTGCCAGCAGCTACAGGGGCTACGAGCAGTACTTC.

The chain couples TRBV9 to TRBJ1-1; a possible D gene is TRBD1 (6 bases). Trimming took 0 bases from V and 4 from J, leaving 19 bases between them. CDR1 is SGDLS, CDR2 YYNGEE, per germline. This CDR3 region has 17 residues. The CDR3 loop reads CASSVAAWGGLSTEAFF. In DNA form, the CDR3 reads TGTGCCAGCAGCGTAGCAGCGTGGGGGGGCTTAAGCACTGAAGCTTTCTTT.

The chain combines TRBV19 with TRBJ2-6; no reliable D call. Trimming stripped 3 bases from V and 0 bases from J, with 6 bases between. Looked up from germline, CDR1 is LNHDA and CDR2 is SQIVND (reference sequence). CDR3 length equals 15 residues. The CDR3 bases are TGTGCCAGTAGTATTGCAGACTCTGGGGCCAACGTCCTGACTTTC. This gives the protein CASSIADSGANVLTF.

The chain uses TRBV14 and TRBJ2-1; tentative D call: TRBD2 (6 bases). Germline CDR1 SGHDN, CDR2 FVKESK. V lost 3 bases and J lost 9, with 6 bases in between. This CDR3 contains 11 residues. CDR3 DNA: TGTGCCAGCAGCCAGCGGGGTGAGCAGTTCTTC. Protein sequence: CASSQRGEQFF. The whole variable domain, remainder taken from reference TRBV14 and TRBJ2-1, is EAGVTQFPSHSVIEKGQTVTLRCDPISGHDNLYWYRRVMGKEIKFLLHFVKESKQDESGMPNNRFLAERTGGTYSTLKVQPAELEDSGVYFCASSQRGEQFFGPGTRLTVL.

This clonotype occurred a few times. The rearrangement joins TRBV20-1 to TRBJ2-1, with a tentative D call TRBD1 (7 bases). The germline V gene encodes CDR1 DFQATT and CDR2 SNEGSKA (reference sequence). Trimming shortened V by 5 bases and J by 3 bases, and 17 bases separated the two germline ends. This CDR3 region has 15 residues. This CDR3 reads CSAGRRGPDYNEQFF. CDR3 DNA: TGCAGTGCTGGTCGGAGGGGGCCAGACTACAATGAGCAGTTCTTC.

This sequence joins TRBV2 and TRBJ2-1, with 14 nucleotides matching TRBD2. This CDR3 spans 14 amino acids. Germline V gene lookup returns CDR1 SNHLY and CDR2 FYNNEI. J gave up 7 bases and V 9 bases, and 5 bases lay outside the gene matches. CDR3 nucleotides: TGTGCCAGAGGGACTAGCGGGAGTCGGAATGAGCAGTTCTTC. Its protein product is CARGTSGSRNEQFF.